A single sample is the source of the 2 T cell receptor beta chains below, sequenced in a study of blood T cell repertoires in COVID-19. TCRdb's table, derived via immunoSEQ multiplex PCR, lists solely in-frame clones and lacks some. This table holds more than 90,000 clones, around 79% found once. The sequenced sample consisted of peripheral blood. The receptors come from a man aged 45-65 years with acute or convalescent COVID-19.

This sequence joins TRBV11-2 and TRBJ2-7, with 9 bases lining up with TRBD1. The CDR3 has 14 residues. Germline loops: CDR1 SGHAT, CDR2 FQNNGV. V dropped 4 bases and J dropped 4; count of bases not matched to a gene: 5. The CDR3 spells CASSSSTGGYEQYF. The DNA for the CDR3 is TGTGCCAGCAGCTCGTCGACAGGGGGTTACGAGCAGTACTTC.

This clone has just one count. V usage is TRBV3-1 (or the pseudogene TRBV3-2) and J usage is TRBJ1-2, with D hard to call. V was pared by 7 bases and J by 6 bases, with 18 bases between. The CDR3 loop spans 14 amino acids. CDR1 is LGHDT and CDR2 is YNNKEL in the germline V gene (reference sequence). CDR3 nucleotides: TGTGCCAGCAACCGGAACAGAGGGCATGATGGCTACACCTTC. It translates to CASNRNRGHDGYTF.